This T cell receptor (beta chain) was sequenced for a study of blood T cell repertoires in COVID-19. About the research overall: COVID-19 samples collected from the United States, Italy and Spain covered acute and convalescent phases. T cells, B-cell-depleted T cells, or PBMCs supplied cDNA or gDNA.

CDR3 length: 15 residues. With 1 base removed from V and 2 bases from J, the gap between germline ends came to 10 bases. In germline, CDR1 is LNHNV, CDR2 YYDKDF (reference sequence). Original methodology: Amplification from reference gene primers served as the basis for estimated nucleated cell counts. TCRdb's copy holds only in-frame clones and misses some; the assay was immunoSEQ multiplex PCR. V, J and clone size are taken as reported in that table, and D and trimming were inferred from the DNA itself. Here the sample spans about 170,000 clones, 85% being singletons. The chain uses TRBV15 and TRBJ2-3, with D tentatively TRBD1 (6 bases). The specimen sequenced was peripheral blood. This clonotype originated in a woman of 80 years or more with COVID-19, enrolled during active disease. For the CDR3, the DNA is TGTGCCACCAGCAGAGGAGACAGGTCCACAGATACGCAGTATTTT. This sequence encodes CATSRGDRSTDTQYF.